This entry is about one TCR beta chain. Some clones are missing from TCRdb's copy, which holds only in-frame ones; the method was immunoSEQ multiplex PCR. Of approximately 49,000 clones in the sample, 83% were seen once. This entry comes from a study of OX40 agonist ivuxolimab in advanced cancers. J was trimmed by 2 bases and V by 0 bases; bases with no gene match: 1. The CDR3 covers 14 residues. In germline, CDR1 is SGHTS, CDR2 YDEGEE. The sequence was obtained from an adult with an advanced solid tumor such as melanoma, head and neck, liver or kidney cancer. The sample in question was CD4+ or CD8+ T cells sorted from blood, obtained in a trial of the OX40 agonist ivuxolimab. The V gene is TRBV5-8, the J gene TRBJ2-5; 7 bases are a match to TRBD2. Here the CDR3 reads CASSLAGGQETQYF. The DNA of the CDR3 is TGTGCCAGCAGCTTGGCGGGAGGTCAAGAGACCCAGTACTTC.